This TCR beta chain derives from a study of metastatic and nonmetastatic thyroid tumors. Study-level background: Samples came from malignant and benign thyroid patients, and repertoires were compared across blood and tumor or nodule tissue.

Each patient came to thyroid surgery without any prior treatment (of any kind). Per the original methods: The distant-metastasis classifier for papillary thyroid cancer was built from CDR3 differences across clinicopathological groups. TCRdb re-called clones via MiXCR from the PCR reads. TCRdb, rather than the study authors, made the V and J calls. The sample has more than 20,000 clones; 11% are singletons. Study observations and caveats: Reported TCR beta diversity, measured in blood and tumor, was significantly higher for malignant thyroid tumors than for benign nodules.

Remarks on this clone: Its matching antigen is unknown.

V was clipped by 1 base and J by 5 bases, with 12 bases between them. The CDR3 extends over 14 amino acids. Germline CDR1 and CDR2: MNHEY and SMNVEV (reference sequence). The receptor was isolated from a female donor with papillary thyroid cancer or a benign thyroid nodule (not recorded which). Some clones in this sample may be carry-over from other donors' samples. The chain employs TRBV27 and TRBJ2-7; D may match TRBD1 or TRBD2 (5 bases each). The sample comprised blood. In nucleotides, the CDR3 is TGTGCCAGCAGTTTATTGGGGGAGATCAACGAGCAGTACTTC. The encoded protein is CASSLLGEINEQYF.